This T cell receptor (beta chain) was identified during a study of blood T cell repertoires in COVID-19. For the study at large: In each case, the material was cDNA or gDNA derived from T cells, B-cell-depleted T cells, or PBMCs.

Sequenced by immunoSEQ multiplex PCR; TCRdb stores in-frame clones only, minus some. The data hold approximately 280,000 clones, with 80% to 85% observed a single time. Germline loops: CDR1 SNHLY, CDR2 FYNNEI. Trimming took 7 bases from V and 12 from J, leaving 22 bases between them. The CDR3 runs 13 residues. This clone was recorded once. The sample taken for sequencing was PBMCs or T cells enriched from blood (not recorded which). This receptor was obtained from a man aged 40-49 years who had been exposed to COVID-19. The chain has TRBV2 and TRBJ2-7; a possible D gene is TRBD1 (6 bases). The CDR3 is CASTGTRTLVLYF. In DNA, the CDR3 is TGTGCCAGCACCGGGACACGGACCCTGGTTTTGTACTTC.